This TCR beta chain was obtained from a study of beta chain features in type 1 diabetes. Every isolated RNA sample was fully reverse transcribed, so sequencing captured expressed TCRB transcripts. Assay used: immunoSEQ multiplex PCR; TCRdb lists only in-frame clones, some missing. The sample has almost 350,000 clones; 20% are singletons. This clone was seen only a few times. What it recognizes is unknown. A heparinised blood draw that averaged around 110 mL was obtained once from each donor. A CD45RO/CCR7/CD25/CD127/CD95/CD27 panel sorted naive, central memory, regulatory and stem cell-like memory CD4+ cells. Findings of the study overall: The analysis here could not establish whether HLA type shapes TCRB rearrangement. In patients and controls equally, PCR might favor templates that are shorter.

The V and J ends lost 0 bases and 4 bases respectively, with 12 bases between them. Germline CDR1 is SGHRS and CDR2 is YFSETQ. The CDR3 totals 15 residues. The chain couples TRBV5-1 to TRBJ2-3, with a weak D call TRBD2 (6 bases). Sample: naive CD4+ T cells from blood. The sequence derives from a woman aged 18-29 years in good health. CDR3 amino acids: CASSLAGSSPDTQYF. CDR3 nucleotides: TGCGCCAGCAGCTTGGCCGGGAGCTCTCCAGATACGCAGTATTTT.